This T cell receptor beta chain was sequenced during a study of T-cell memory formation after mild COVID-19. Looking at the study overall: For the most part, TCR clusters were specific to one donor. Study-wide results and caveats: Contracting CD8+ clones were enriched in EMRA, CD4+ mainly in CM and EM. A second wave expanding day 15 to 37 was CD4+-biased; contracting clones were balanced.

5'RACE with constant-segment primers built TCRalpha and TCRbeta cDNA libraries with UMIs. TCRdb used MiXCR to reprocess the 5' RACE reads, holding one entry per CDR3 protein. The sample has approximately 450,000 distinct CDR3 sequences, 15% to 20% seen once; the top ten hold more than 9%. This clonotype was counted only a few times. The target antigen is unknown. The V gene's germline CDR1 is SGHRS and CDR2 YFSETQ. Deletions cut 2 bases from V and 5 bases from J, with 11 bases between. The CDR3 is 13 residues long. The sequence came from an adult woman who had mild COVID-19 (a few samples of this study predate the infection). Cell type and time point are not known. V usage is TRBV5-1 and J usage is TRBJ2-7, with D perhaps matching TRBD1 (6 bases). The sequencing sample was made of PBMCs or a T cell subset sorted from them (not recorded which). The CDR3 DNA sequence: TGCGCCAGCAGCTTATCAGGGGCCGACGAGCAGTACTTC. Translated, it gives CASSLSGADEQYF.